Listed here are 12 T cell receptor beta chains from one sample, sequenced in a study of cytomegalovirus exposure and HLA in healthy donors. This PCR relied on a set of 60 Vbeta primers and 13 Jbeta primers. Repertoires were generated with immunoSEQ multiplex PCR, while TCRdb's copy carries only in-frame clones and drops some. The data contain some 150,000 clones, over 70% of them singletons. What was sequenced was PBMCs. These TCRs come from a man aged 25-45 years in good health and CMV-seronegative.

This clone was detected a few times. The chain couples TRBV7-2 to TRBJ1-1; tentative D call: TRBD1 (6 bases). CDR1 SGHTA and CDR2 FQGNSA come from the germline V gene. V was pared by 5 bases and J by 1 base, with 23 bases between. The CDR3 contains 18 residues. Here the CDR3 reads CASSPRGFPARENTEAFF. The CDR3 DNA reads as TGTGCCAGCAGCCCAAGGGGGTTCCCAGCCCGCGAGAACACTGAAGCTTTCTTT.

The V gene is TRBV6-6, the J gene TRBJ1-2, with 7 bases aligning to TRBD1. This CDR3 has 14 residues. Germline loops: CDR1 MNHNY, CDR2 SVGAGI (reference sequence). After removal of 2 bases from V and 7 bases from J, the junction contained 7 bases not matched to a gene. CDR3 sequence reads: CASSYGQVDRGYTF. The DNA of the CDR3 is TGTGCCAGCAGTTACGGACAGGTAGATCGTGGCTACACCTTC.

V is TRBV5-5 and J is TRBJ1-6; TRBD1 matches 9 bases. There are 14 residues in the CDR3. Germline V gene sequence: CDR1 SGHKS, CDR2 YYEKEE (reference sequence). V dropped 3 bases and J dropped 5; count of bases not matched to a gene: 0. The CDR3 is CASSWTGDNSPLHF. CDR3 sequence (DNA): TGTGCCAGCAGCTGGACAGGGGATAATTCACCCCTCCACTTT.

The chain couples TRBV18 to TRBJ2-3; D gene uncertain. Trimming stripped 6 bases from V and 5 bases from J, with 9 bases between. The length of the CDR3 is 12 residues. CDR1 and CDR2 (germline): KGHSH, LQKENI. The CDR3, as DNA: TGTGCCAGCTCCCCCCAAAAAGATACGCAGTATTTT. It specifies CASSPQKDTQYF.

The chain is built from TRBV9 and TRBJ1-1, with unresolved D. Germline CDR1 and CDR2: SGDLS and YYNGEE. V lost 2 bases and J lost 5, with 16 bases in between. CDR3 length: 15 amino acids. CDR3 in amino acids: CASSVTGTNRTEAFF. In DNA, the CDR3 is TGTGCCAGCAGCGTCACTGGAACCAACAGAACTGAAGCTTTCTTT.

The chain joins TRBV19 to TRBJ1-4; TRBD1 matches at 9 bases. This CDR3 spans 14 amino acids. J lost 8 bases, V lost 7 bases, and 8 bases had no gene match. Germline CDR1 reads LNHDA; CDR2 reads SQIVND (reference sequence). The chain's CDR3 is CASMNTGGGEKLFF. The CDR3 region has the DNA TGTGCCAGTATGAATACAGGGGGCGGCGAAAAACTGTTTTTT.

The CDR3 DNA is TGTGCCAGCAGCCCAGTAGGGGGGGATGAAAAACTGTTTTTT. This translates into CASSPVGGDEKLFF. This chain connects TRBV28 to TRBJ1-4, with D possibly matching TRBD1 (6 bases). V lost 6 bases and J lost 6, with 14 bases in between. CDR1 MDHEN and CDR2 SYDVKM come from the germline V gene. This CDR3 has 14 amino acids.

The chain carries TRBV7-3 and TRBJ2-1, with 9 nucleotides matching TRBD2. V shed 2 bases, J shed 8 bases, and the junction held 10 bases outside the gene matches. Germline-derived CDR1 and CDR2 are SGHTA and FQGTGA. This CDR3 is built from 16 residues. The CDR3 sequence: CASSLVGRGGRDEQFF. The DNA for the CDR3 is TGTGCCAGCAGCTTAGTCGGGCGGGGGGGCCGGGATGAGCAGTTCTTC. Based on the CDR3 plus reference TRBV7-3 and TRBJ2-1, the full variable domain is GAGVSQTPSNKVTEKGKYVELRCDPISGHTALYWYRQSLGQGPEFLIYFQGTGAADDSGLPNDRFFAVRPEGSVSTLKIQRTERGDSAVYLCASSLVGRGGRDEQFFGPGTRLTVL.

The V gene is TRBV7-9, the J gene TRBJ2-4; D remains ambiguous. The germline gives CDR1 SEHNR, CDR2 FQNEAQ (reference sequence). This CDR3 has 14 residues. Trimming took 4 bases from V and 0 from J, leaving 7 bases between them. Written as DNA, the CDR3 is TGTGCCAGCAGCTATGAGATAGCCAAAAACATTCAGTACTTC. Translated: CASSYEIAKNIQYF.

Here the CDR3 reads CASSSYPGHPYNEQFF. CDR3 nucleotides: TGTGCCAGCAGTTCCTATCCGGGACACCCCTACAATGAGCAGTTCTTC. The rearrangement joins TRBV27 to TRBJ2-1; D perhaps matches TRBD1 (6 bases). V gave up 4 bases and J gave up 2 bases, with 15 bases separating them. The CDR3 is 16 residues long. Per germline, CDR1 MNHEY and CDR2 SMNVEV (reference sequence).

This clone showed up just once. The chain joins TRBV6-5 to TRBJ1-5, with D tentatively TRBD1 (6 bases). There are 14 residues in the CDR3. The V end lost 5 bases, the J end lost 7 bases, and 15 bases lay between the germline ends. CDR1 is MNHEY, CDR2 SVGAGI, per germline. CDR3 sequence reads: CASSQDPGGQPQHF. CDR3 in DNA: TGTGCCAGCAGTCAGGACCCGGGGGGCCAGCCCCAGCATTTT.

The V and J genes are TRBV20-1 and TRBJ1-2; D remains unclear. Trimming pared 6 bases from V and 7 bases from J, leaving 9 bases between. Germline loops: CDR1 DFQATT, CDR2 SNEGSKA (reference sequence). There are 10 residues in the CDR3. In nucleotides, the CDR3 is TGCAGTGCCCCCTTGAGTGGCTACACCTTC. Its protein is CSAPLSGYTF.